A single sample gave rise to the 9 T cell receptor beta chains below, sequenced in a study of T-cell reconstitution after alpha-beta-depleted transplantation in children. Unique molecular identifiers were incorporated during preparation of the TCRbeta library. TCRdb reanalysed the PCR reads using MiXCR and keeps one entry per CDR3 protein. The sample has 600,000 or so distinct CDR3 sequences, 20% to 25% seen once. The material was PBMCs, mostly from graft donor cells, obtained 360 days after TCRalphabeta/CD19-depleted stem cell transplant. These receptor sequences come from a boy younger than two who had a stem cell transplant for acute myeloid leukemia, so the T cells may come from the graft donor.

The table lists this clonotype with a few counts. This chain joins TRBV7-2 and TRBJ2-4, with 11 positions matching TRBD1. The CDR3 extends over 15 amino acids. Germline V gene sequence: CDR1 SGHTA, CDR2 FQGNSA. The V segment lost 1 base and the J segment 6 bases; nucleotides outside the gene matches: 2. CDR3 protein: CASSLGGTGGNIQYF. The CDR3 nucleotides are TGTGCCAGCAGCTTAGGGGGGACAGGGGGAAACATTCAGTACTTC.

V is TRBV27 and J is TRBJ1-6; D not resolved. Germline V gene data show CDR1 as MNHEY and CDR2 as SMNVEV (reference sequence). CDR3 length: 18 residues. V was clipped by 2 bases and J by 0 bases, with 14 bases between them. The CDR3 DNA follows: TGTGCCAGCAGTTTAGGAGTTGGCAGCAGCTCCTATAATTCACCCCTCCACTTT. It codes for CASSLGVGSSSYNSPLHF.

This clonotype was seen at least ten times. The chain is built from TRBV28 and TRBJ1-2, with TRBD1 as a possible D gene (6 bases). The V gene lost 3 bases and the J gene lost 2 bases, with 19 bases spanning the gap. Germline loops: CDR1 MDHEN, CDR2 SYDVKM. The CDR3 runs 17 residues. CDR3 DNA sequence: TGTGCCAGCAGTTTTTTGGTGGCAGGGAGGGGGAACTATGGCTACACCTTC. This gives the protein CASSFLVAGRGNYGYTF.

This clonotype has only a few counts. This rearrangement joins TRBV13 to TRBJ2-1, with 12 bases that match TRBD1. V was clipped by 1 base and J by 8 bases; unmatched bases: 6. Per germline, CDR1 PRHDT and CDR2 FYEKMQ (reference sequence). The CDR3 sequence is 16 residues long. The DNA of the CDR3 is TGTGCCAGCAGCTTAGCGGGACAGGGGGCGCCCCATGAGCAGTTCTTC. It encodes CASSLAGQGAPHEQFF.

The chain recombines TRBV4-3 with TRBJ2-7; D perhaps matches TRBD1 (5 bases). The V gene's germline CDR1 is LGHNA and CDR2 YSLEER. With 0 bases removed from V and 2 bases from J, the gap between germline ends came to 11 bases. The CDR3 runs to 15 residues. The CDR3 spells CASSQEGQGPYEQYF. The CDR3 DNA reads as TGCGCCAGCAGCCAAGAGGGGCAGGGCCCCTACGAGCAGTACTTC.

This clonotype was counted at least ten times. J is TRBJ1-1 and V is TRBV2, with unresolved D. The V and J ends lost 3 bases and 2 bases respectively, with 13 bases between them. CDR1 and CDR2 from the germline V gene are SNHLY and FYNNEI. The CDR3 consists of 15 residues. The CDR3 coding sequence is TGTGCCAGCAGTGAGGTTTCAACTACTAACACTGAAGCTTTCTTT. It translates to CASSEVSTTNTEAFF. The variable domain in full, completed from reference TRBV2 and TRBJ1-1, reads EPEVTQTPSHQVTQMGQEVILRCVPISNHLYFYWYRQILGQKVEFLVSFYNNEISEKSEIFDDQFSVERPDGSNFTLKIRSTKLEDSAMYFCASSEVSTTNTEAFFGQGTRLTVV.

Here the CDR3 DNA reads TGTGCCAGCAGCGTAGGGGGGGACCAAGAGACCCAGTACTTC. Protein: CASSVGGDQETQYF. J is TRBJ2-5 and V is TRBV9, with a possible D match to TRBD2 (6 bases). Germline assignment: CDR1 SGDLS and CDR2 YYNGEE. The ends were cut back, 0 bases at V and 0 bases at J, with 6 bases in the middle. This CDR3 spans 14 amino acids.

A few counts support this clonotype. The rearrangement joins TRBV20-1 to TRBJ2-3; D possibly corresponds to TRBD2 (5 bases). Germline V lookup: CDR1 DFQATT, CDR2 SNEGSKA (reference sequence). V lost 6 bases, J lost 2 bases, and 21 bases lay in between. The CDR3 is 16 residues long. This CDR3 is CSARDYVSPTTDTQYF. In DNA form, the CDR3 reads TGCAGTGCCCGAGACTATGTTTCCCCTACCACAGATACGCAGTATTTT.

This rearrangement joins TRBV20-1 to TRBJ2-4, with D tentatively TRBD1 or TRBD2 (6 bases each). The germline V gene has CDR1 DFQATT and CDR2 SNEGSKA (reference sequence). This CDR3 has 15 amino acids. Trimming shortened V by 3 bases and J by 2 bases, and 14 bases separated the two germline ends. CDR3: CSASVGGPPKNIQYF. The DNA for the CDR3 is TGCAGTGCTAGTGTCGGGGGCCCCCCCAAAAACATTCAGTACTTC.